The rows below give T cell receptor beta chains drawn from one sample of a study of T-cell memory formation after mild COVID-19. TCRdb passed the 5' RACE reads through MiXCR, listing each CDR3 protein once. Counted here are some 40,000 distinct CDR3 sequences, 7.3% occurring once; the ten biggest clones make up approximately 1.5%. The sample taken for sequencing was PBMCs or a T cell subset sorted from them (not recorded which). These receptors were taken from a man aged 18-30 years who had mild COVID-19 (a few samples of this study predate the infection). Cell type and time point are not known. Each CDR3 is given with its conserved first and last residue. The D gene is left open where the match is weak. Some rows have no size entry. The others give once, few or many, or a class for an expanded clone.

V gene: TRBV12-3/TRBV12-4
J gene: TRBJ1-2
CDR3 length: 17
clone size: many
D gene: TRBD1
CDR3 DNA: TGTGCCAGCAGTTTCCTTCTCTACAGGGGGAAGAACTATGGCTACACCTTC
CDR3 protein: CASSFLLYRGKNYGYTF

V gene: TRBV7-6
J gene: TRBJ2-6
CDR3 length: 14
clone size: NA
D gene: NA
CDR3 DNA: TGTGCCAGCAGACCACAGTCTGGGGCCAACGTCCTGACTTTC
CDR3 protein: CASRPQSGANVLTF

V gene: TRBV5-1
J gene: TRBJ2-3
CDR3 length: 13
clone size: NA
D gene: NA
CDR3 DNA: TGCGCCAGCAGCTTGGGCGACGGTGGTACGCAGTATTTT
CDR3 protein: CASSLGDGGTQYF

V gene: TRBV20-1
J gene: TRBJ1-1
CDR3 length: 14
clone size: many
D gene: NA
CDR3 DNA: TGCAGTGCTAGAGATCTGCTCAGACACACTGAAGCTTTCTTT
CDR3 protein: CSARDLLRHTEAFF

V gene: TRBV6-2/TRBV6-3
J gene: TRBJ2-1
CDR3 length: 17
clone size: many
D gene: NA
CDR3 DNA: TGTGCCAGCAGTTACCACCGGGGTATTAGCGGCCACAATGAGCAGTTCTTC
CDR3 protein: CASSYHRGISGHNEQFF

V gene: TRBV4-1
J gene: TRBJ1-2
CDR3 length: 14
clone size: many
D gene: TRBD1
CDR3 DNA: TGCGCCAGCAGCCAAGGGCAGTGGACAGGAGGCTACACCTTC
CDR3 protein: CASSQGQWTGGYTF

V gene: TRBV4-1
J gene: TRBJ2-3
CDR3 length: 14
clone size: NA
D gene: NA
CDR3 DNA: TGCGCCAGCAGCCCCCGGGAAGGGACAGATACGCAGTATTTT
CDR3 protein: CASSPREGTDTQYF

V gene: TRBV29-1
J gene: TRBJ2-2
CDR3 length: 16
clone size: NA
D gene: NA
CDR3 DNA: TGCAGCGTGCGCCGGGACGGATCCCGATTCACCGGGGAGCTGTTTTTT
CDR3 protein: CSVRRDGSRFTGELFF

V gene: TRBV7-9
J gene: TRBJ1-1
CDR3 length: 15
clone size: many
D gene: NA
CDR3 DNA: TGTGCCAGCACCCAGGGTGATGTTTTGAACACTGAAGCTTTCTTT
CDR3 protein: CASTQGDVLNTEAFF

V gene: TRBV5-1
J gene: TRBJ2-1
CDR3 length: 15
clone size: few
D gene: NA
CDR3 DNA: TGCGCCAGCAGCCGCGGGGAGAGCTCCTACAATGAGCAGTTCTTC
CDR3 protein: CASSRGESSYNEQFF

V gene: TRBV28
J gene: TRBJ1-2
CDR3 length: 12
clone size: NA
D gene: NA
CDR3 DNA: TGTGCCAGCAGTCCCGCAGGGAGTGGCTACACCTTC
CDR3 protein: CASSPAGSGYTF

V gene: TRBV3-1
J gene: TRBJ2-1
CDR3 length: 12
clone size: NA
D gene: TRBD1
CDR3 DNA: TGTGCCAGCAGCCAACAGGGGGATGAGCAGTTCTTC
CDR3 protein: CASSQQGDEQFF

V gene: TRBV5-1
J gene: TRBJ1-4
CDR3 length: 14
clone size: NA
D gene: NA
CDR3 DNA: TGCGCCAGCAGCGCGGACAGACATAATGAAAAACTGTTTTTT
CDR3 protein: CASSADRHNEKLFF

V gene: TRBV19
J gene: TRBJ2-2
CDR3 length: 17
clone size: NA
D gene: TRBD1
CDR3 DNA: TGTGCCAGTAGTCTCGGGCCGGGGACAGGGGACACCGGGGAGCTGTTTTTT
CDR3 protein: CASSLGPGTGDTGELFF

V gene: TRBV12-3/TRBV12-4
J gene: TRBJ2-3
CDR3 length: 16
clone size: few
D gene: TRBD2
CDR3 DNA: TGTGCCAGCACTAAAGGGCGGGGGGCTATTACAGATACGCAGTATTTT
CDR3 protein: CASTKGRGAITDTQYF

V gene: TRBV29-1
J gene: TRBJ2-7
CDR3 length: 15
clone size: many
D gene: TRBD1
CDR3 DNA: TGCAGCGTCGCTGGGGGGACAGGGCATTCCTACGAGCAGTACTTC
CDR3 protein: CSVAGGTGHSYEQYF

V gene: TRBV5-1
J gene: TRBJ2-7
CDR3 length: 17
clone size: many
D gene: TRBD2
CDR3 DNA: TGCGCCAGCAGCCGACGACTCACTAGCGGGGATTCCTACGAGCAGTACTTC
CDR3 protein: CASSRRLTSGDSYEQYF

V gene: TRBV11-2
J gene: TRBJ1-1
CDR3 length: 14
clone size: NA
D gene: NA
CDR3 DNA: TGTGCCAGCAGCTTAGATCCCACGTCGACTGAAGCTTTCTTT
CDR3 protein: CASSLDPTSTEAFF

V gene: TRBV5-4
J gene: TRBJ2-3
CDR3 length: 15
clone size: few
D gene: NA
CDR3 DNA: TGTGCCAGCAGACGTTCCGGGACCCTTCCCGGTACGCAGTATTTT
CDR3 protein: CASRRSGTLPGTQYF

V gene: TRBV7-9
J gene: TRBJ1-6
CDR3 length: 15
clone size: NA
D gene: TRBD1
CDR3 DNA: TGTGCCAGCAGCCCAGAACAGGGGGGCCGTTCACCCCTCCACTTT
CDR3 protein: CASSPEQGGRSPLHF

V gene: TRBV5-1
J gene: TRBJ2-3
CDR3 length: 13
clone size: NA
D gene: TRBD1
CDR3 DNA: TGCGCCAGCAGCTTGGGGACAGGGCCCACGCAGTATTTT
CDR3 protein: CASSLGTGPTQYF